A single sample is the source of the 16 T cell receptor beta chains below, sequenced in a study of T cells in localized non-small cell lung cancer (dated by TCRdb to about 2020). Library construction relied on the immunoSEQ multiplex PCR assay. TCRdb provides this immuneACCESS table in a form limited to in-frame rearrangements. Some clones are lacking; in checked studies, under half of them reflect an unresolved V gene, and why the rest are absent is not known. In all, the sample holds more than 100,000 clones, and more than 80% of those were seen once. In total, the top ten clones hold over 1.5% of the sample. Sequenced material: peripheral blood, taken before any cancer treatment. These receptors all come from a female donor older than 55 with stage I lung adenocarcinoma.

The chain couples TRBV7-6 to TRBJ2-1; D uncertain. This CDR3 contains 13 residues. V lost 1 base and J 8 bases, leaving 9 bases between the germline ends. Germline V gives CDR1 SGHVS, CDR2 FNYEAQ. CDR3 in amino acids: CASSLVFSYEQFF. CDR3 DNA sequence: TGTGCCAGCAGCTTAGTTTTCAGCTATGAGCAGTTCTTC. The whole variable domain, remainder taken from reference TRBV7-6 and TRBJ2-1, is GAGVSQSPRYKVTKRGQDVALRCDPISGHVSLYWYRQALGQGPEFLTYFNYEAQQDKSGLPNDRFSAERPEGSISTLTIQRTEQRDSAMYRCASSLVFSYEQFFGPGTRLTVL.

The V call is TRBV10-3, the J call TRBJ2-7, with unresolved D. Between the trimmed V and J ends, which lost 6 bases and 5 bases, there was a span of 17 bases. Germline assignment: CDR1 ENHRY and CDR2 SYGVKD. The CDR3 consists of 14 residues. CDR3 in amino acids: CAIRGPDPPHEQYF. In nucleotides, the CDR3 is TGTGCCATCAGAGGACCCGATCCCCCCCACGAGCAGTACTTC.

The chain couples TRBV10-3 to TRBJ2-7; 7 bases agree with TRBD2. Germline assignment: CDR1 ENHRY and CDR2 SYGVKD. This CDR3 region has 15 residues. V shed 0 bases and J 1 base; nucleotides not matched to a gene: 3. The CDR3 nucleotides read TGTGCCATCAGTGAGTCGGGGCGGGGGTCCTACGAGCAGTACTTC. Translation gives CAISESGRGSYEQYF.

The V and J genes are TRBV5-1 and TRBJ1-1; D is undetermined. There are 14 residues in the CDR3. Looked up from germline, CDR1 is SGHRS and CDR2 is YFSETQ. V was clipped by 0 bases and J by 6 bases, with 12 bases between them. The CDR3 loop is CASSLATNSPEAFF. CDR3 coding DNA: TGCGCCAGCAGCTTGGCGACCAATTCCCCTGAAGCTTTCTTT.

The V call is TRBV7-3, the J call TRBJ2-2; perhaps TRBD1 as D (6 bases). CDR1 and CDR2 (germline): SGHTA, FQGTGA. CDR3 size: 15 residues. V lost 3 bases, J lost 7 bases, and 15 bases lay in between. CDR3 residues: CASSFSSQGNGELFF. The CDR3 DNA reads TGTGCCAGCAGCTTCTCCTCACAGGGAAACGGGGAGCTGTTTTTT.

The chain has TRBV6-5 and TRBJ1-3; D not certain. Trimming took off 0 bases at V and 2 bases at J, with 5 bases between the two ends. CDR3 length equals 14 residues. Germline V gene data show CDR1 as MNHEY and CDR2 as SVGAGI. Here the CDR3 reads CASSYSETGNTIYF. In DNA form, the CDR3 reads TGTGCCAGCAGTTACTCTGAAACTGGAAACACCATATATTTT.

The rearrangement uses TRBV21-1 and TRBJ1-1. TRBV21-1 is a known pseudogene. The CDR3 spans 16 residues. CDR3 nucleotides: TGTGCCAGCAGCAAATCCCAAGCCGGGAGGAACACTGAAGCTTTCTTT. Translated: CASSKSQAGRNTEAFF.

The V and J genes are TRBV5-6 and TRBJ2-7, with 7 bases identical to TRBD1. The J segment lost 7 bases and the V segment lost 3 bases, leaving 10 bases of the junction unmatched. The CDR3 extends over 14 amino acids. CDR1 and CDR2 (germline): SGHDT, YYEEEE. The CDR3: CASSSLGDSREQYF. In nucleotides, the CDR3 is TGTGCCAGCAGCTCCCTGGGGGACAGCCGTGAGCAGTACTTC.

This rearrangement joins TRBV2 to TRBJ1-2, with unresolved D. V shed 5 bases and J shed 5 bases, with 12 bases lying between them. The CDR3 has 13 amino acids. CDR1 is SNHLY and CDR2 is FYNNEI in the germline V gene. In DNA form, the CDR3 reads TGTGCCAGCAGTCCCCTGGACCCTTATGGCTACACCTTC. Translation gives CASSPLDPYGYTF.

V usage is TRBV11-2 and J usage is TRBJ2-7; a weak D match, TRBD2 (6 bases). Trimming removed 5 bases from V and 4 bases from J, with 21 bases in between. The germline gives CDR1 SGHAT, CDR2 FQNNGV. CDR3 length: 16 residues. This chain's CDR3 is CASSRGSLARRYEQYF. The CDR3 DNA reads as TGTGCCAGCAGCCGGGGGAGCCTAGCGCGGCGTTACGAGCAGTACTTC.

The CDR3 DNA reads as TGCAGCGTTGAGAAGTCTAGCGGACGCAGGGGTACGCAGTATTTT. Residues: CSVEKSSGRRGTQYF. The chain combines TRBV29-1 with TRBJ2-3; D might be TRBD2 (7 bases). The length of the CDR3 is 15 residues. The V gene lost 3 bases and the J gene lost 8 bases, with 21 bases spanning the gap. The germline gives CDR1 SQVTM, CDR2 ANQGSEA.

The chain is built from TRBV2 and TRBJ2-7; the D is unclear. Per germline, CDR1 SNHLY and CDR2 FYNNEI. The V end lost 3 bases, the J end lost 6 bases, and 15 bases lay between the germline ends. This CDR3 comprises 14 residues. The CDR3: CASSEVGPWVEQYF. The CDR3 DNA sequence: TGTGCCAGCAGTGAGGTGGGTCCCTGGGTCGAGCAGTACTTC.

The V call is TRBV6-1, the J call TRBJ1-2, with TRBD1 matching 8 bases. Germline assignment: CDR1 MNHNS and CDR2 SASEGT. The CDR3 has 14 residues. The trim removed 7 bases at V and 4 bases at J, leaving 8 bases unmatched. The CDR3 sequence: CASMFRQGSYGYTF. DNA for the CDR3: TGTGCCAGCATGTTTAGACAGGGGAGCTATGGCTACACCTTC.

The chain recombines TRBV28 with TRBJ1-1; D might be TRBD1 (5 bases). This CDR3 is 17 amino acids long. Germline CDR1 and CDR2: MDHEN and SYDVKM. V was clipped by 2 bases and J by 4 bases, with 20 bases between them. Here the CDR3 reads CASSLIRNQGGGTEAFF. The DNA for the CDR3 is TGTGCCAGCAGTTTAATCCGCAACCAGGGCGGTGGCACTGAAGCTTTCTTT.

The J gene is TRBJ2-7, the V gene TRBV6-6, with 9 bases matching TRBD1. Germline loops: CDR1 MNHNY, CDR2 SVGAGI (reference sequence). V trimming: 5 bases; J trimming: 5 bases; junction bases outside the gene matches: 4. The CDR3 totals 13 residues. The CDR3 sequence: CASSGTGRNEQYF. CDR3 in DNA: TGTGCCAGCAGTGGGACAGGGAGAAACGAGCAGTACTTC.

J is TRBJ2-5 and V is TRBV7-2; tentatively, D is TRBD1 (5 bases). The CDR3 totals 12 residues. Germline loops: CDR1 SGHTA, CDR2 FQGNSA. V dropped 2 bases and J dropped 7 bases, with 8 bases sitting between them. The CDR3 DNA is TGTGCCAGCAGCTTACAGGGTTTGACCCAGTACTTC. It encodes CASSLQGLTQYF.